This entry lists 16 T cell receptor beta chains sequenced from one sample in a study of blood T cell repertoires in COVID-19. Sequencing used immunoSEQ multiplex PCR; TCRdb keeps in-frame clones, though not all of them. The top ten clones hold 0.85% to 0.95% of a sample with 270,000 or so clones, around 86% of them seen once. The sample comprised peripheral blood. These receptors all stem from a middle-aged woman who had recovered from COVID-19.

The chain links TRBV3-1 (or the pseudogene TRBV3-2) to TRBJ1-1; D may be TRBD1 (5 bases). V was trimmed by 3 bases and J by 6 bases, leaving 8 bases between them. Per the germline V gene, CDR1 is LGHDT and CDR2 is YNNKEL (reference sequence). The CDR3 is 12 residues long. The CDR3 DNA reads as TGTGCCAGCAGCCACAGGACATCTGAAGCTTTCTTT. It codes for CASSHRTSEAFF.

J is TRBJ1-1 and V is TRBV30; weak D call: TRBD1 (6 bases). The CDR3 length is 14 residues. Germline assignment: CDR1 GTSNPN and CDR2 SVGIG (reference sequence). V dropped 0 bases and J dropped 4 bases, with 12 bases sitting between them. CDR3 nucleotides: TGTGCCTGGAGTGTACGGGGGGCGCGCACTGAAGCTTTCTTT. Encoded protein: CAWSVRGARTEAFF.

V is TRBV7-8 and J is TRBJ1-6; TRBD1 matches at 9 bases. Germline values: CDR1 SGHVS, CDR2 FQNEAQ. The CDR3 is 14 amino acids. The V gene end was trimmed by 9 bases and the J gene end by 6 bases; junction bases not matched to a gene: 6. The CDR3 DNA reads TGTGCCAGTACAGGGGGCGCGGGTAATTCACCCCTCCACTTT. It specifies CASTGGAGNSPLHF.

The rearrangement uses TRBV29-1 and TRBJ2-2; 7 nucleotides align to TRBD2. The CDR3 has 13 amino acids. The J segment lost 6 bases and the V segment lost 4 bases, leaving 5 bases of the junction unmatched. The germline V gene has CDR1 SQVTM and CDR2 ANQGSEA. For the CDR3, the DNA is TGCAGCGTTGGGGGAGGGGTGGCCGGGGAGCTGTTTTTT. Its translation: CSVGGGVAGELFF.

The V call is TRBV3-1 (or the pseudogene TRBV3-2), the J call TRBJ2-7; possible D gene TRBD1, 5 bases. Trimming cost V 0 bases and J 13 bases, with 16 bases left between them. The CDR3 is 13 amino acids. Germline V gene sequence: CDR1 LGHDT, CDR2 YNNKEL (reference sequence). CDR3 nucleotide sequence: TGTGCCAGCAGCCAAGAAAGCACAGGACCGGTTTACTTC. Its protein product is CASSQESTGPVYF.

The chain has TRBV10-3 and TRBJ2-3; possibly TRBD2 for D (5 bases). Trimming removed 4 bases at V and 5 bases at J, with 19 bases between. The CDR3 loop spans 16 amino acids. Germline V gene sequence: CDR1 ENHRY, CDR2 SYGVKD. The CDR3 spells CAISAPRGSAEDTQYF. The CDR3 nucleotides are TGTGCCATCAGTGCTCCGCGCGGTAGCGCCGAAGATACGCAGTATTTT.

This chain uses TRBV21-1 with TRBJ2-3; the table's D gene call, TRBD2, was not cross checked with the DNA. TRBV21-1 is an annotated pseudogene. The CDR3 runs to 17 residues. The CDR3 nucleotides read TGTGCCAGCAGGGAAACTAGCGGGAGGGCGAAGTCAGATACGCAGTATTTT. Translation: CASRETSGRAKSDTQYF.

V is TRBV5-1 and J is TRBJ2-7, with D perhaps TRBD2 (6 bases). The germline V gene encodes CDR1 SGHRS and CDR2 YFSETQ. With 6 bases removed from V and 1 base from J, the gap between germline ends came to 17 bases. This CDR3 comprises 15 residues. In DNA form, the CDR3 reads TGCGCCAGCAAAGGGGTACTAGCCACTTCCTACGAGCAGTACTTC. Its translation is CASKGVLATSYEQYF.

The V call is TRBV27, the J call TRBJ1-2; 8 positions agree with TRBD1. The trim removed 3 bases at V and 6 bases at J, leaving 9 bases unmatched. From germline, CDR1 is MNHEY and CDR2 SMNVEV (reference sequence). The CDR3 runs 15 residues. The CDR3 spells CASSFTPGQEDGYTF. CDR3 DNA: TGTGCCAGCAGTTTTACTCCGGGACAGGAGGATGGCTACACCTTC.

The rearrangement joins TRBV5-1 to TRBJ2-1; 13 bases align to TRBD2. V was clipped by 3 bases and J by 5 bases; unmatched bases: 2. Germline assignment: CDR1 SGHRS and CDR2 YFSETQ. The CDR3 contains 15 residues. CDR3: CASSSGTSGNNEQFF. Here the CDR3 DNA reads TGCGCCAGCAGCTCCGGGACTAGCGGGAACAATGAGCAGTTCTTC.

The chain joins TRBV6-2 or TRBV6-3 to TRBJ2-7; D might be TRBD2 (6 bases). Trimming cost V 2 bases and J 5 bases, with 13 bases left between them. CDR3 length: 14 amino acids. From germline, CDR1 is MNHEY and CDR2 SVGEGT. CDR3 sequence: CASSYTGDDNEQYF. CDR3 coding DNA: TGTGCCAGCAGTTACACGGGGGATGACAACGAGCAGTACTTC.

The V gene is TRBV4-1, the J gene TRBJ2-2; a possible D gene is TRBD1 (5 bases). CDR3 length equals 15 residues. The germline gives CDR1 MGHRA, CDR2 YSYEKL. The germline V and J ends were trimmed by 0 bases and 4 bases, with 9 bases remaining between them. The CDR3 spells CASSQEVQGTGELFF. The CDR3, as DNA: TGCGCCAGCAGCCAAGAGGTGCAGGGCACCGGGGAGCTGTTTTTT.

J is TRBJ1-1 and V is TRBV19, with 7 positions matching TRBD1. This CDR3 has 15 amino acids. Per the germline V gene, CDR1 is LNHDA and CDR2 is SQIVND (reference sequence). Losses at the gene ends were 1 base for V and 4 bases for J; bases not matched to a gene: 6. The CDR3 DNA sequence: TGTGCCAGTAGTATAGTAGGGGGCAGGGGCACTGAAGCTTTCTTT. Its translation: CASSIVGGRGTEAFF.

The J gene is TRBJ1-5, the V gene TRBV10-3; TRBD1 agrees at 7 bases. Germline lookup yields CDR1 ENHRY and CDR2 SYGVKD. Trimming at V came to 6 bases and at J to 7 bases, leaving 9 bases not matched to a gene. This CDR3 region has 14 residues. In nucleotides, the CDR3 is TGTGCCATCAGCCCGGACAGGCGGGACCAGCCCCAGCATTTT. Its translation is CAISPDRRDQPQHF.

This chain connects TRBV27 to TRBJ1-1; possibly TRBD1 for D (6 bases). The V gene's germline CDR1 is MNHEY and CDR2 SMNVEV (reference sequence). The CDR3 is made up of 18 amino acids. V was pared by 6 bases and J by 2 bases, with 25 bases between. The CDR3 loop reads CASRRETGQNLRNTEAFF. CDR3 in DNA: TGTGCCAGCAGGAGGGAGACGGGACAAAACCTACGCAACACTGAAGCTTTCTTT.

The chain combines TRBV7-2 with TRBJ2-1; D possibly corresponds to TRBD2 (5 bases). Germline V gene lookup returns CDR1 SGHTA and CDR2 FQGNSA. V was clipped by 5 bases and J by 5 bases, with 16 bases between them. This CDR3 has 15 residues. The CDR3 spells CASSAASGANNEQFF. For the CDR3, the DNA is TGTGCCAGCAGCGCCGCAAGCGGAGCAAACAATGAGCAGTTCTTC. The whole variable domain, remainder taken from reference TRBV7-2 and TRBJ2-1, is GAGVSQSPSNKVTEKGKDVELRCDPISGHTALYWYRQSLGQGLEFLIYFQGNSAPDKSGLPSDRFSAERTGGSVSTLTIQRTQQEDSAVYLCASSAASGANNEQFFGPGTRLTVL.